These T cell receptor beta chains were read from a single sample in a study of beta chain features in type 1 diabetes. The protocol was immunoSEQ multiplex PCR, while the TCRdb copy is restricted to in-frame clones and leaves out a portion. The data show under 70,000 clones, with just under 65% seen just once and 0.25% to 0.35% held by the top ten. The sample taken for sequencing was stem cell memory CD4+ T cells from blood. These receptors originate from a woman aged 25 to 39 with type 1 diabetes. CDR3s include the opening cysteine and the closing phenylalanine or tryptophan. Size is omitted from some rows. Given values are once, few, many or a class for expanded clones.

V gene	clone size	J gene	CDR3 length	CDR3 protein
TRBV30	-	TRBJ1-2	14	CAWSRNRGGRGYTF
TRBV5-4	-	TRBJ2-1	17	CASNPGGGGGGRGEQFF
TRBV7-9	-	TRBJ2-5	16	CASSTRLAGAQETQYF
TRBV30	-	TRBJ2-1	15	CAWSIGTSTLNEQFF
TRBV2	-	TRBJ1-5	12	CASGARYQPQHF
TRBV27	few	TRBJ2-2	15	CASSNRGRTTGELFF
TRBV4-1	-	TRBJ1-2	14	CASSPGTANYGYTF
TRBV4-2	-	TRBJ2-3	14	CASSRTGHTDTQYF
TRBV5-1	-	TRBJ1-1	14	CASSFSAGNTEAFF
TRBV6-5	few	TRBJ2-5	14	CASHEAGIQETQYF
TRBV4-2	-	TRBJ2-7	14	CASSQGQGAYEQYF
TRBV7-6	once	TRBJ1-1	15	CASSLALQGYTEAFF
TRBV2	-	TRBJ2-5	13	CASSGTGRETQYF
TRBV7-8	-	TRBJ1-1	15	CASSLTPRASPNAFF
TRBV11-3	-	TRBJ2-1	16	CASSMYPGLAGSEQFF
TRBV6-5	-	TRBJ1-4	14	CASSTTGYNEKLFF
TRBV18	-	TRBJ2-2	16	CASSPARLANTGELFF
TRBV11-3	few	TRBJ2-3	14	CASSLDPSSDTQYF
TRBV18	once	TRBJ1-5	17	CASSPQGQGSGNQPQHF